The 28 T cell receptor beta chains given below trace back to one sample, sequenced in a study of blood T cells in healthy people across ages. For the second PCR, which ran for about 7 to 12 cycles, a sample-barcoded 5' primer and a J-beta primer mix were used. TCRdb passed the 5' RACE reads through MiXCR, listing each CDR3 protein once. The sample contains hundreds of thousands of distinct CDR3 sequences, roughly 26% of which appear only once. Sequences were obtained from blood. Receptors were obtained from a woman older than 75 in good health.

The J gene is TRBJ1-1, the V gene TRBV20-1; 7 positions match TRBD1. The V and J ends lost 5 bases and 4 bases, in that order; junction bases with no gene match: 13. Germline V lookup: CDR1 DFQATT, CDR2 SNEGSKA (reference sequence). The CDR3 is 15 amino acids. CDR3 bases: TGCAGTGCTGTTGGACAGGAGGGGGTCGGCACTGAAGCTTTCTTT. The encoded protein is CSAVGQEGVGTEAFF.

Many counts were recorded for this clonotype. The chain recombines TRBV5-1 with TRBJ2-5; 7 nucleotides match TRBD1. Trimming removed 3 bases from V and 2 bases from J; junction bases left unmatched: 7. Germline V lookup: CDR1 SGHRS, CDR2 YFSETQ. This CDR3 is 15 amino acids long. The CDR3 reads CASSSGQHRQETQYF. CDR3 nucleotides: TGCGCCAGCAGCTCGGGACAGCACCGTCAAGAGACCCAGTACTTC.

This clonotype was counted many times. J is TRBJ1-1 and V is TRBV6-5, with D hard to call. There are 14 residues in the CDR3. V lost 5 bases to trimming and J lost 4 bases, with 14 bases between them. Germline CDR1 reads MNHEY; CDR2 reads SVGAGI. This CDR3 reads CASSRTRAGTEAFF. In DNA, the CDR3 is TGTGCCAGCAGTCGGACCCGGGCCGGCACTGAAGCTTTCTTT.

The V and J genes are TRBV7-9 and TRBJ1-3, with D hard to call. The CDR3 contains 15 residues. V was shortened by 5 bases and J by 7 bases, with 18 bases between the two germline ends. Germline V gives CDR1 SEHNR, CDR2 FQNEAQ (reference sequence). The CDR3 here is CASSPAHSGNNTIYF. The DNA for the CDR3 is TGTGCCAGCAGCCCTGCCCACTCGGGAAACAACACCATATATTTT.

Notes on this clonotype: Possible read error: a much larger clone is one base away. The CDR3 DNA is TGTGCCAGCTCCCCCCCAACGGTATCCACAGATACGCAGTATTTT. Translating it yields CASSPPTVSTDTQYF. The chain couples TRBV12-3 or TRBV12-4 to TRBJ2-3; D is uncertain. There are 15 residues in the CDR3. The ends were cut back, 8 bases at V and 2 bases at J, with 17 bases in the middle.

This clonotype was detected a few times. The J gene is TRBJ1-2, the V gene TRBV21-1; the table gives TRBD1 as D, unverified against the DNA. TRBV21-1 is deemed a pseudogene. CDR3 length: 16 amino acids. The CDR3 coding sequence is TGTGCCAGCAGCACGTTCACAGGGAATACCTACTATGGCTACACCTTC. It codes for CASSTFTGNTYYGYTF.

The rearrangement joins TRBV12-3 or TRBV12-4 to TRBJ2-5; TRBD2 is a possible D gene (5 bases). Trimming removed 3 bases at V and 11 bases at J, with 10 bases between. CDR3 length: 11 residues. CDR3 sequence (DNA): TGTGCCAGCAGTTTTGGATCGGGGCAGTACTTC. Translation gives CASSFGSGQYF.

This clonotype was recorded many times. This chain connects TRBV6-2 or TRBV6-3 to TRBJ2-6; the D is unclear. Germline lookup yields CDR1 MNHEY and CDR2 SVGEGT. V gave up 6 bases and J gave up 4 bases, with 22 bases separating them. The CDR3 totals 18 residues. The CDR3 sequence is CASSLLRSPRRGANVLTF. Here the CDR3 DNA reads TGTGCCAGCAGCCTTCTAAGATCACCCCGACGGGGGGCCAACGTCCTGACTTTC.

V is TRBV12-3 or TRBV12-4 and J is TRBJ1-4, with D unresolved. Trimming stripped 6 bases from V and 6 bases from J, with 8 bases between. The CDR3 covers 12 residues. The CDR3 reads CASSWTHEKLFF. The CDR3 DNA is TGTGCCAGCAGCTGGACGCATGAAAAACTGTTTTTT.

This clonotype was counted only a few times. V usage is TRBV6-2 or TRBV6-3 and J usage is TRBJ2-7; the match to TRBD2 covers 13 bases. The V segment lost 6 bases and the J segment 7 bases; nucleotides outside the gene matches: 6. Germline V gene lookup returns CDR1 MNHEY and CDR2 SVGEGT. The CDR3 sequence is 14 residues long. The CDR3 DNA reads as TGTGCCAGCAGGGGACTAGCGGGATACAATGAGCAGTACTTC. It specifies CASRGLAGYNEQYF.

In its sample, this clonotype was seen a few times. A clone one base away is much larger, so this may be a read error. The rearrangement links TRBV10-3 to TRBJ2-5; the match to TRBD2 covers 7 bases. The CDR3 has 13 residues. Trimming cost V 4 bases and J 9 bases; bases outside gene matches: 8. Germline V CDR1 and CDR2: ENHRY, SYGVKD. CDR3 nucleotides: TGTGCCATCAGTGTAACACGGGGGGAGGCCCAGTACTTC. It encodes CAISVTRGEAQYF.

This clonotype was seen ten or more times. The rearrangement links TRBV12-3 or TRBV12-4 to TRBJ1-4, with D perhaps matching TRBD1 (6 bases). V lost 3 bases, J lost 8 bases, and 13 bases lay in between. The CDR3 has 14 residues. CDR3 amino acids: CASSFTGHGEKLFF. CDR3 sequence (DNA): TGTGCCAGCAGTTTCACAGGGCACGGAGAAAAACTGTTTTTT.

A few counts support this clonotype. A read error is possible here, since a much larger clone lies one base away. The rearrangement joins TRBV7-9 to TRBJ1-2; tentative D call: TRBD1 (5 bases). Germline V gene sequence: CDR1 SEHNR, CDR2 FQNEAQ (reference sequence). The CDR3 is 13 amino acids. In DNA, the CDR3 is TGTGCCAGCAGGGAGGGGAACAACTATGGCTGCACCTTC. It translates to CASREGNNYGCTF.

In the case of this clonotype: A single base separates this from a much larger clone, so it may be a read error. CDR3 loop: CTSSQVRDNSYEQYF. The CDR3 nucleotides are TGCACCAGCAGCCAAGTTCGGGACAACTCCTACGAGCAGTACTTC. The chain uses TRBV4-1 and TRBJ2-7; D is possibly TRBD1 (6 bases). Germline-derived CDR1 and CDR2 are MGHRA and YSYEKL. The CDR3 runs 15 residues.

Concerning this clonotype itself: A much larger clone lies a single base off, so this may be a read error. V gene TRBV12-3 or TRBV12-4 combines with J gene TRBJ1-2, with a weak D call TRBD1 (5 bases). V was clipped by 3 bases and J by 7 bases, with 15 bases between them. The CDR3 is 14 amino acids. Here the CDR3 DNA reads TGTGCCAGCAGTTTGAAGGGGATTTCCTGTGGCTACACCTTC. Its translation: CASSLKGISCGYTF.

The gene calls are TRBV20-1 and TRBJ1-1; no reliable D call. CDR1 DFQATT and CDR2 SNEGSKA come from the germline V gene (reference sequence). V was cut by 6 bases and J by 1 base, with 9 bases left in between. There are 12 residues in the CDR3. This CDR3 is CSAPPKNTEAFF. The CDR3 bases are TGCAGTGCCCCCCCTAAGAACACTGAAGCTTTCTTT.

This clonotype was detected a few times. The rearrangement joins TRBV30 to TRBJ1-2, with 11 bases matching TRBD1. J was trimmed by 4 bases and V by 1 base; bases with no gene match: 5. The CDR3 sequence is 15 residues long. Germline V lookup: CDR1 GTSNPN, CDR2 SVGIG (reference sequence). CDR3 sequence: CAWSGLGTGGYGYTF. The DNA for the CDR3 is TGTGCCTGGAGTGGACTTGGGACAGGGGGCTATGGCTACACCTTC.

This clonotype has at least ten counts. V and J are TRBV6-2 or TRBV6-3 and TRBJ2-6; D is unclear. From germline, CDR1 is MNHEY and CDR2 SVGEGT. CDR3 length equals 16 residues. V lost 0 bases to trimming and J lost 0 bases, with 6 bases between them. The CDR3 reads CASSYSGYSGANVLTF. Here the CDR3 DNA reads TGTGCCAGCAGTTACTCTGGGTACTCTGGGGCCAACGTCCTGACTTTC.

This clonotype was seen many times. The chain has TRBV12-3 or TRBV12-4 and TRBJ2-7, with 14 bases that match TRBD2. Germline trimming cut 6 bases from V and 7 bases from J; bases unmatched to any gene: 5. There are 14 residues in the CDR3. The CDR3 DNA follows: TGTGCCAGCAGGACTAGCGGGGGGGTAGGGGAGCAGTACTTC. This encodes CASRTSGGVGEQYF.

A word on this clonotype: One end of the junction is discordant with germline, which a read error may explain. V is TRBV7-2 and J is TRBJ1-6, with 8 bases identical to TRBD1. Germline CDR1 reads SGHTA; CDR2 reads FQGNSA. The CDR3 is 16 amino acids. CDR3 region: CACSLGQGAHNLPLHF. The DNA of the CDR3 is TGTGCCTGCAGCTTAGGCCAGGGGGCACATAATTTACCCCTCCACTTT.

This clonotype has a handful of counts. V usage is TRBV18 and J usage is TRBJ2-2; 12 bases fit TRBD2. V lost 2 bases to trimming and J lost 5 bases; unmatched junction nucleotides: 9. The CDR3 totals 18 residues. Germline values: CDR1 KGHSH, CDR2 LQKENI. The CDR3 DNA reads as TGTGCCAGCTCACCAAAGACTAGCGGGGGCACTACGACCGGGGAGCTGTTTTTT. Protein product: CASSPKTSGGTTTGELFF.

The J gene is TRBJ1-4, the V gene TRBV30; 8 bases match TRBD1. CDR1 GTSNPN and CDR2 SVGIG come from the germline V gene (reference sequence). V shed 2 bases and J 7 bases; nucleotides not matched to a gene: 6. CDR3 length equals 14 residues. CDR3 amino acids: CAWSRQGRGEKLFF. The CDR3 region has the DNA TGTGCCTGGAGTAGACAGGGGAGAGGTGAAAAACTGTTTTTT.

The sample holds many counts of this clonotype. J is TRBJ2-3 and V is TRBV20-1, with TRBD2 as a possible D gene (6 bases). Germline lookup yields CDR1 DFQATT and CDR2 SNEGSKA (reference sequence). V lost 3 bases to trimming and J lost 11 bases, with 24 bases between them. This CDR3 region has 15 residues. As DNA, the CDR3 is TGCAGTGCTAGTGGGGCGGGGAGCATTAAGATACTGCAGTATTTT. Its translation: CSASGAGSIKILQYF.

On this clonotype itself: This clone may be a read error of a much larger clone one base away. The rearrangement joins TRBV7-9 to TRBJ2-4; TRBD1 is a possible D gene (6 bases). The end of the DNA aligns better with TRBJ2-7, so the J call may be wrong. The germline gives CDR1 SEHNR, CDR2 FQNEAQ (reference sequence). This CDR3 has 16 amino acids. The chain's CDR3 is CAGSLSLGAVSYEQYF. As DNA, the CDR3 is TGTGCCGGCAGCCTAAGTCTGGGGGCCGTCTCCTACGAGCAGTACTTC.

Points on this clonotype: A much larger clone differs by one base, so this may be a read error. This sequence joins TRBV5-5 and TRBJ2-3; TRBD2 agrees at 9 bases. The V and J ends lost 1 base and 8 bases, in that order; junction bases with no gene match: 11. CDR3 length: 16 amino acids. Per germline, CDR1 SGHKS and CDR2 YYEKEE (reference sequence). The CDR3 protein is CASSLLASGAHTTQYF. As DNA, the CDR3 is TGTGCCAGCAGCTTGCTAGCTAGCGGGGCCCACACTACGCAGTATTTT. Variable domain in full (rest from reference TRBV5-5 and TRBJ2-3): DAGVTQSPTHLIKTRGQQVTLRCSPISGHKSVSWYQQVLGQGPQFIFQYYEKEERGRGNFPDRFSARQFPNYSSELNVNALLLGDSALYLCASSLLASGAHTTQYFGPGTRLTVL.

This clonotype was seen ten or more times. The chain has TRBV7-6 and TRBJ2-3; D remains unclear. The CDR3 totals 14 residues. The germline gives CDR1 SGHVS, CDR2 FNYEAQ. Deletions cut 1 base from V and 2 bases from J, with 7 bases between. The CDR3 here is CASSLGLYTDTQYF. The CDR3 DNA follows: TGTGCCAGCAGCTTAGGGCTCTACACAGATACGCAGTATTTT. The full variable domain, in which reference TRBV7-6 and TRBJ2-3 provide the parts outside the CDR3, is GAGVSQSPRYKVTKRGQDVALRCDPISGHVSLYWYRQALGQGPEFLTYFNYEAQQDKSGLPNDRFSAERPEGSISTLTIQRTEQRDSAMYRCASSLGLYTDTQYFGPGTRLTVL.

A single count supports this clonotype. This may arise from a read error, as a much more abundant clone is one base away. The chain uses TRBV7-9 and TRBJ1-1, with a possible D match to TRBD1 (5 bases). The CDR3 totals 14 residues. Per the germline V gene, CDR1 is SEHNR and CDR2 is FQNEAQ (reference sequence). CDR3 coding DNA: TGTGCCAACAGCTTAGCGGGGGACGGCACTGAAGCTTTCTTT. This encodes CANSLAGDGTEAFF.

The chain uses TRBV4-1 and TRBJ1-4; TRBD1 might be the D (6 bases). V was trimmed by 1 base and J by 5 bases, leaving 20 bases between them. The CDR3 spans 18 residues. The V gene's germline CDR1 is MGHRA and CDR2 YSYEKL. The CDR3 region is CASSQGGGRGIVNEKLFF. The CDR3 DNA reads TGCGCCAGCAGCCAAGGAGGGGGGCGCGGGATTGTAAATGAAAAACTGTTTTTT.